Listed below are T cell receptor beta chains from one sample, sequenced in a study of CD8 T cells in Susac syndrome. MiXCR, applied by TCRdb to the immunoSEQ multiplex PCR reads, yields one record per CDR3 protein. The sample carries 150,000 to 200,000 distinct CDR3 sequences, 90% to 95% recorded once. Sequenced material: CD4+ T cells from PBMCs. Receptor source: a human donor with multiple sclerosis. Both conserved end residues are part of each CDR3. A D gene is named only where the DNA matches it firmly. Only some rows state a clone size, as once, few, many or a class for expanded clones.

CDR3 | DNA | J | size | D | V
CASSTIPSGGYNEQFF | TGTGCCAGCTCAACTATTCCTAGCGGGGGTTACAATGAGCAGTTCTTC | TRBJ2-1 | once | TRBD2 | TRBV18
CAWSVSVEAFF | TGTGCCTGGAGTGTTTCGGTTGAAGCTTTCTTT | TRBJ1-1 | NA | NA | TRBV30
CAWSVQTGRHQPQHF | TGTGCCTGGAGTGTACAGACAGGAAGGCATCAGCCCCAGCATTTT | TRBJ1-5 | NA | NA | TRBV30
CASSLLKFYGYTF | TGTGCCAGCAGTTTACTGAAGTTCTATGGCTACACCTTC | TRBJ1-2 | NA | NA | TRBV12-3/TRBV12-4
CASSRGRSTETQYF | TGCGCCAGCAGCCGAGGGAGGAGCACAGAGACCCAGTACTTC | TRBJ2-5 | NA | NA | TRBV4-1
CASGRQIPTDTQYF | TGTGCCAGCGGAAGACAAATCCCCACAGATACGCAGTATTTT | TRBJ2-3 | NA | NA | TRBV2
CACSSFFGLEAFF | TGTGCCTGTTCCTCGTTTTTCGGACTTGAAGCTTTCTTT | TRBJ1-1 | NA | NA | TRBV30
CAISELRAKETQYF | TGTGCCATCAGTGAGCTCAGGGCGAAAGAGACCCAGTACTTC | TRBJ2-5 | NA | NA | TRBV10-3
CSVEFWEDTEAFF | TGCAGCGTTGAGTTTTGGGAAGACACTGAAGCTTTCTTT | TRBJ1-1 | NA | NA | TRBV29-1
CASSLGTGTDTQYF | TGTGCCAGCAGCTTAGGAACTGGTACAGATACGCAGTATTTT | TRBJ2-3 | NA | NA | TRBV5-1
CASSTPGQGIF | TGTGCCAGCAGTACGCCGGGACAGGGAATCTTC | TRBJ2-7 | NA | TRBD1 | TRBV6-1
CASSYSLTATGQNTEAFF | TGTGCCAGCAGTTACTCCTTAACAGCCACGGGACAGAACACTGAAGCTTTCTTT | TRBJ1-1 | NA | NA | TRBV6-5
CASREGKFRDTEAFF | TGTGCCAGCAGAGAGGGTAAGTTCAGGGACACTGAAGCTTTCTTT | TRBJ1-1 | NA | NA | TRBV6-1
CASSARLAGSDTQYF | TGTGCCAGCAGCGCTAGACTAGCGGGCAGCGATACGCAGTATTTT | TRBJ2-3 | NA | TRBD2 | TRBV9
CAWSSTLSTEAFF | TGTGCCTGGTCGTCCACACTGAGCACTGAAGCTTTCTTT | TRBJ1-1 | NA | NA | TRBV30